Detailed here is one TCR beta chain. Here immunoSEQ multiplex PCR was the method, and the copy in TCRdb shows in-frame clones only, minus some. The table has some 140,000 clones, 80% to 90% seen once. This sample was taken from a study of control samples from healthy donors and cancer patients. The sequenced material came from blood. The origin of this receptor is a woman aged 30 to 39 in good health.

The CDR3 DNA follows: TGTGCCGGGGGACAGGGTAATTCACCCCTCCACTTT. It translates to CAGGQGNSPLHF. The genes are TRBV10-3 and TRBJ1-6, with 9 nucleotides matching TRBD1. The CDR3 spans 12 residues. The J segment lost 6 bases and the V segment lost 11 bases, leaving 2 bases of the junction unmatched. CDR1 and CDR2 (germline): ENHRY, SYGVKD.